This entry is about one T cell receptor beta chain. Germline and junction disagree at one end, which may indicate a read error. Co-extraction yielded RNA and DNA from 20-30 mg of unsorted bulk tissue. This entry is derived from a study of tumor-infiltrating lymphocytes in primary liver carcinoma. This CDR3 comprises 14 residues. The germline V gene encodes CDR1 SGHAT and CDR2 FQNNGV. Making TCR beta cDNA involved approximately 510 ng total RNA and a constant-region primer. Library construction for TCR beta comprised three nested multiplex PCR rounds performed with slightly modified ARM-PCR. Two initial PCR rounds of about 11 cycles each paired TRBV1-TRBV30 forward primers with a C-beta reverse primer. MiXCR, run by TCRdb on the multiplex PCR reads, gives a single entry per CDR3 protein. Of tens of thousands of distinct CDR3 sequences in the sample, about two thirds were seen once.

The chain uses TRBV11-2 and TRBJ2-1; a possible D gene is TRBD2 (5 bases). The sequenced sample was liver tumor tissue from sampling region 2. Noted subset: tumor region T2, inferior pole. This receptor was taken from a middle-aged man with primary liver carcinoma and hepatitis B virus infection. The DNA of the CDR3 is TGTGACAGCGGCTTATACCGGCTAGCTAGTGGGCAGTTCTTC. Its protein is CDSGLYRLASGQFF. The full variable domain, in which reference TRBV11-2 and TRBJ2-1 provide the parts outside the CDR3, is EAGVAQSPRYKIIEKRQSVAFWCNPISGHATLYWYQQILGQGPKLLIQFQNNGVVDDSQLPKDRFSAERLKGVDSTLKIQPAKLEDSAVYLCDSGLYRLASGQFFGPGTRLTVL.